This passage covers 19 T cell receptor beta chains from one sample sequenced in a study of shared clonotypes between healthy human individuals (dated by TCRdb to about 2020). Preparation of the library involved the immunoSEQ multiplex PCR assay. The immuneACCESS repertoire file appears here via TCRdb, limited to in-frame rearrangements. These files lack a portion of the clones; in checked studies, under half of the deficit traces to unresolved V genes, and the cause of the others is not known. The sample includes approximately 740,000 clones, with around 67% observed a single time. Approximately 1.7% of the sample is held by the ten biggest clonotypes. The source material was memory CD4+ T cells sorted from blood. The label giving this sample's cell subset or site can be read as: CD45RA-negative fraction. These TCRs come from a woman aged 25 to 39 in good health.

This CDR3 reads CASTRGSGSYEQYF. DNA for the CDR3: TGTGCCAGCACTAGAGGGAGCGGCTCCTACGAGCAGTACTTC. The chain carries TRBV21-1 and TRBJ2-7; the tabulated D call, TRBD2, remains unverified against the DNA. TRBV21-1 counts as a pseudogene. The length of the CDR3 is 14 residues.

The chain carries TRBV2 and TRBJ2-5, with D perhaps given as TRBD1 or TRBD2 (5 bases each). The germline CDR1 and CDR2 sequences are SNHLY and FYNNEI. Deletions cut 7 bases from V and 2 bases from J, with 11 bases between. This CDR3 is built from 13 residues. The CDR3 loop is CASTRDLQETQYF. The CDR3 DNA is TGTGCCAGCACCCGGGACCTGCAAGAGACCCAGTACTTC.

The J gene is TRBJ2-7, the V gene TRBV7-8; the D is unclear. In germline, CDR1 is SGHVS, CDR2 FQNEAQ. V lost 3 bases, J lost 3 bases, and 12 bases lay in between. The CDR3 length is 14 residues. In DNA, the CDR3 is TGTGCCAGCAGCTTGATGGGCGTTCTCTACGAGCAGTACTTC. Protein product: CASSLMGVLYEQYF.

This rearrangement joins TRBV27 to TRBJ1-1; 10 nucleotides align to TRBD1. The CDR3 has 15 residues. CDR1 is MNHEY, CDR2 SMNVEV, per germline (reference sequence). V gave up 5 bases and J gave up 5 bases; unmatched junction bases: 8. CDR3 residues: CASSPRQGAGTEAFF. The CDR3 DNA reads TGTGCCAGCAGTCCAAGACAGGGGGCGGGGACTGAAGCTTTCTTT.

The chain joins TRBV10-2 to TRBJ2-7, with D perhaps matching TRBD1 or TRBD2 (5 bases each). The CDR3 is made up of 14 amino acids. The germline V gene has CDR1 WSHSY and CDR2 SAAADI. V was shortened by 2 bases and J by 6 bases, with 14 bases between the two germline ends. Written as DNA, the CDR3 is TGCGCCAGCAGTGAGCAGACGGGGCTTCGCGAGCAGTACTTC. Its protein is CASSEQTGLREQYF.

The V and J genes are TRBV28 and TRBJ1-5; a possible D gene is TRBD1 (5 bases). This CDR3 has 12 amino acids. Trimming left V 8 bases short and J 3 bases short, with 8 bases between. Germline CDR1 MDHEN, CDR2 SYDVKM. CDR3 coding DNA: TGTGCCAGCCGACAGTTCAATCAGCCCCAGCATTTT. It translates to CASRQFNQPQHF.

This clone came up a few times. CDR3 residues: CAWSGGAQETQYF. The CDR3 nucleotides are TGTGCCTGGAGTGGGGGGGCCCAAGAGACCCAGTACTTC. The V gene is TRBV30, the J gene TRBJ2-5; D is perhaps TRBD1 or TRBD2 (6 bases each). Germline CDR1 reads GTSNPN; CDR2 reads SVGIG (reference sequence). Trimming took 1 base from V and 1 from J, leaving 7 bases between them. The CDR3 length is 13 residues.

The chain combines TRBV6-5 with TRBJ2-5, with no clear D. V was cut by 5 bases and J by 7 bases, with 11 bases left in between. Per germline, CDR1 MNHEY and CDR2 SVGAGI. The CDR3 totals 12 residues. CDR3 amino acids: CASSDPVGTQYF. The CDR3 DNA reads TGTGCCAGCAGTGACCCTGTCGGGACCCAGTACTTC.

This chain uses TRBV28 with TRBJ2-1; tentatively, D is TRBD2 (5 bases). Trimming took off 6 bases at V and 7 bases at J, with 7 bases between the two ends. This CDR3 comprises 11 residues. Germline V lookup: CDR1 MDHEN, CDR2 SYDVKM. The CDR3 region is CASRGENEQFF. In DNA form, the CDR3 reads TGTGCCAGCAGGGGAGAGAATGAGCAGTTCTTC.

The V gene is TRBV6-1, the J gene TRBJ1-5, with D perhaps TRBD1 (6 bases). V dropped 4 bases and J dropped 7 bases, with 11 bases sitting between them. Looked up from germline, CDR1 is MNHNS and CDR2 is SASEGT. This CDR3 region has 13 residues. The CDR3, as DNA: TGTGCCAGCAGTGCAGGGGTTAGCCAGCCCCAGCATTTT. It codes for CASSAGVSQPQHF.

The chain has TRBV6-1 and TRBJ2-7; D remains unclear. Germline V gene data show CDR1 as MNHNS and CDR2 as SASEGT. Deletions cut 6 bases from V and 1 base from J, with 16 bases between. The CDR3 spans 15 residues. The CDR3 region is CASSRIREGSYEQYF. Here the CDR3 DNA reads TGTGCCAGCAGCCGGATTAGAGAAGGATCCTACGAGCAGTACTTC.

This clone was seen more than once but under ten times. The rearrangement uses TRBV2 and TRBJ1-5, with D hard to call. The CDR3 is made up of 14 amino acids. The V and J ends lost 5 bases and 3 bases respectively, with 11 bases between them. Germline V CDR1 and CDR2: SNHLY, FYNNEI. CDR3 coding DNA: TGTGCCAGCAGTCTTGACTACGACAATCAGCCCCAGCATTTT. As protein: CASSLDYDNQPQHF. The whole variable domain, filled in from reference TRBV2 and TRBJ1-5, reads EPEVTQTPSHQVTQMGQEVILRCVPISNHLYFYWYRQILGQKVEFLVSFYNNEISEKSEIFDDQFSVERPDGSNFTLKIRSTKLEDSAMYFCASSLDYDNQPQHFGDGTRLSIL.

The rearrangement joins TRBV28 to TRBJ2-1; perhaps D is TRBD1 or TRBD2 (5 bases each). Trimming cost V 2 bases and J 8 bases, with 16 bases left between them. From germline, CDR1 is MDHEN and CDR2 SYDVKM. The CDR3 is 15 amino acids. CDR3 protein: CASSLQTGGIDEQFF. CDR3 bases: TGTGCCAGCAGTTTACAGACTGGGGGTATCGATGAGCAGTTCTTC.

CDR3 region: CASSDPGHQGDEQFF. CDR3 nucleotides: TGTGCCAGTAGTGACCCGGGACATCAGGGCGATGAGCAGTTCTTC. The chain joins TRBV19 to TRBJ2-1; TRBD1 might be the D (6 bases). Germline V gene lookup returns CDR1 LNHDA and CDR2 SQIVND (reference sequence). The V gene lost 5 bases and the J gene lost 8 bases, with 19 bases spanning the gap. CDR3 length equals 15 residues.

The chain is built from TRBV19 and TRBJ2-1; 8 positions agree with TRBD2. V gave up 4 bases and J gave up 8 bases; unmatched junction bases: 7. Germline CDR1 is LNHDA and CDR2 is SQIVND (reference sequence). The CDR3 spans 14 residues. In DNA form, the CDR3 reads TGTGCCAGTAGTACGGGGACTAGTTATGATGAGCAGTTCTTC. Residues: CASSTGTSYDEQFF.

This clone was recorded only once. The identical CDR3 is also encoded by other nucleotide sequences in the sample. The V call is TRBV25-1, the J call TRBJ2-5; D remains ambiguous. The CDR3 is 13 residues long. Trimming pared 3 bases from V and 4 bases from J, leaving 9 bases between. Per the germline V gene, CDR1 is MGHDK and CDR2 is SYGVNS. The CDR3 loop reads CASSDKGRETQYF. CDR3 coding DNA: TGTGCCAGCAGTGATAAGGGTAGAGAGACCCAGTACTTC. Full variable domain (remainder filled in from reference TRBV25-1 and TRBJ2-5): EADIYQTPRYLVIGTGKKITLECSQTMGHDKMYWYQQDPGMELHLIHYSYGVNSTEKGDLSSESTVSRIRTEHFPLTLESARPSHTSQYLCASSDKGRETQYFGPGTRLLVL.

V is TRBV18 and J is TRBJ2-2; D gene ambiguous. This CDR3 has 17 residues. Germline-derived CDR1 and CDR2 are KGHSH and LQKENI. V lost 2 bases and J 4 bases, leaving 17 bases between the germline ends. In DNA form, the CDR3 reads TGTGCCAGCTCACCATTCGAGTATAAGTCGTCCACCGGGGAGCTGTTTTTT. Translation: CASSPFEYKSSTGELFF.

V is TRBV18 and J is TRBJ2-3, with 8 bases lining up with TRBD2. Germline values: CDR1 KGHSH, CDR2 LQKENI. This CDR3 is built from 18 residues. The junction had 11 bases not matched to a gene; V was cut back by 3 bases and J by 0 bases. This CDR3 reads CASSPFITGGPSTDTQYF. CDR3 nucleotide sequence: TGTGCCAGCTCACCCTTCATAACGGGAGGGCCGAGCACAGATACGCAGTATTTT.

The J gene is TRBJ2-7, the V gene TRBV6-1; the match to TRBD1 covers 8 bases. CDR1 and CDR2 from the germline V gene are MNHNS and SASEGT. CDR3 length: 14 residues. With 4 bases clipped from V and 2 bases from J, the junction kept 4 bases outside the gene matches. CDR3 coding DNA: TGTGCCAGCAGTGGCTCGACAGGGGCCTACGAGCAGTACTTC. It specifies CASSGSTGAYEQYF.